The clone carrying this TCR beta chain was counted a few times. As yet, its antigen is unknown. The data belong to a study of T-cell memory formation after mild COVID-19. As for the study in general: Clusters were largely donor specific. Points from the study as a whole: Contracting clones, day 15 to 85, had balanced CD4/CD8, and later expanders favored CD4+.

TCRdb ran MiXCR on the 5' RACE reads and lists one entry per CDR3 protein. The sample holds about 110,000 distinct CDR3 sequences, over 15% seen once. The receptor comes from an adult woman who had mild COVID-19 (a few samples of this study predate the infection). Cell type and time point are not known. Sequencing input: PBMCs or a T cell subset sorted from them (not recorded which).

The CDR3 here is CAWSGLLNEQFF. The CDR3 nucleotides are TGTGCCTGGAGTGGACTTCTCAATGAGCAGTTCTTC. The chain has TRBV30 and TRBJ2-1; D call uncertain. V was trimmed by 1 base and J by 6 bases, leaving 7 bases between them. The length of the CDR3 is 12 residues. Germline CDR1 is GTSNPN and CDR2 is SVGIG (reference sequence).